Listed here is a single T cell receptor (beta chain). The germline gives CDR1 DFQATT, CDR2 SNEGSKA (reference sequence). The CDR3 is 13 amino acids. V lost 6 bases and J 0 bases, leaving 12 bases between the germline ends. TCRdb reanalysed the RT-PCR reads using MiXCR and keeps one entry per CDR3 protein. The table includes about 700,000 distinct CDR3 sequences, approximately 15% detected once. The sequenced sample was memory CD4+ T cells from blood. This clonotype was sampled from a female donor in good health, serving as a healthy control. The chain is built from TRBV20-1 and TRBJ2-7, with D uncertain. In DNA, the CDR3 is TGCAGTGCCAACCCGGCGAGCTCCTACGAGCAGTACTTC. Translation gives CSANPASSYEQYF.